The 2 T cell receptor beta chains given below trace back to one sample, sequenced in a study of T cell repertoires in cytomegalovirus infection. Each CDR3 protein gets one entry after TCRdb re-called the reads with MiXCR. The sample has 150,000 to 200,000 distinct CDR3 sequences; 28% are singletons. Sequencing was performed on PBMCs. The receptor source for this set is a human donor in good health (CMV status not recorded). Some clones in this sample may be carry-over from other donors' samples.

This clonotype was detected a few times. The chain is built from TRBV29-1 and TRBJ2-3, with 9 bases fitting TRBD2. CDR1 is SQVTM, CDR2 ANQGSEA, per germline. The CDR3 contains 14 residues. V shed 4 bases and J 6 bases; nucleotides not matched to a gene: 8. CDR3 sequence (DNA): TGCAGCGTTGGGATGATTAGCGGGGGCGATACGCAGTATTTT. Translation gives CSVGMISGGDTQYF.

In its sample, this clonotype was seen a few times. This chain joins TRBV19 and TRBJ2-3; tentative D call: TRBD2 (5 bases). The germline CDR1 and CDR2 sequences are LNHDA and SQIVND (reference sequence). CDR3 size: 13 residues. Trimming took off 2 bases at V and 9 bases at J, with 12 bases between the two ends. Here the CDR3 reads CASSIIWPGTQYF. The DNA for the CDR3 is TGTGCCAGTAGTATAATCTGGCCGGGGACGCAGTATTTT.